These 8 T cell receptor beta chains were sequenced from one sample in a study of T cell changes during pregnancy in multiple sclerosis. Some clones are missing from TCRdb's copy, which holds only in-frame ones; the method was immunoSEQ multiplex PCR. Of tens of thousands of clones listed, 85% to 90% were seen once; the top ten hold approximately 0.52%. Sequenced here: CD4+ T cells from peripheral blood mononuclear cells, sampled in the second trimester of pregnancy. The receptors were gathered from a female donor with multiple sclerosis, enrolled in a pregnancy study.

This chain connects TRBV2 to TRBJ2-3, with 10 bases aligning to TRBD1. V lost 5 bases and J lost 0; bases outside the gene matches: 2. The CDR3 is made up of 15 amino acids. In germline, CDR1 is SNHLY, CDR2 FYNNEI. The CDR3 DNA reads as TGTGCCAGCAGTCGACAGGGGGCGAGCACAGATACGCAGTATTTT. It yields the protein CASSRQGASTDTQYF.

Here the CDR3 reads CASSVAPASGRVIYEQYF. The CDR3 coding sequence is TGTGCCAGCAGCGTAGCCCCCGCTAGCGGGAGGGTGATCTACGAGCAGTACTTC. V usage is TRBV9 and J usage is TRBJ2-7; the match to TRBD2 covers 12 bases. The CDR3 has 18 residues. The J segment lost 3 bases and the V segment lost 0 bases, leaving 10 bases of the junction unmatched. Germline V gene lookup returns CDR1 SGDLS and CDR2 YYNGEE.

The CDR3 DNA sequence: TGTGCCAGCAGCTTGACAGGGGGTGGAGAAAAACTGTTTTTT. As protein: CASSLTGGGEKLFF. V is TRBV5-4 and J is TRBJ1-4; the match to TRBD1 covers 8 bases. The CDR3 runs 14 residues. Per germline, CDR1 SGHNT and CDR2 YYREEE (reference sequence). V gave up 1 base and J gave up 8 bases; unmatched junction bases: 4.

V gene TRBV6-1 combines with J gene TRBJ1-1; tentatively, D is TRBD1 (5 bases). Germline V gene lookup returns CDR1 MNHNS and CDR2 SASEGT. The CDR3 extends over 13 amino acids. CDR3 region: CATSQGYDTEAFF. In DNA form, the CDR3 reads TGTGCTACCTCCCAGGGATACGACACTGAAGCTTTCTTT.

V usage is TRBV28 and J usage is TRBJ1-5, with TRBD1 identical over 9 bases. Germline CDR1 is MDHEN and CDR2 is SYDVKM. V was clipped by 3 bases and J by 7 bases; unmatched bases: 7. The CDR3 is 15 residues long. The CDR3 nucleotides read TGTGCCAGCAGTTTTTCGGGGACAGGGAAACAGCCCCAGCATTTT. It is translated as CASSFSGTGKQPQHF.

This rearrangement joins TRBV5-5 to TRBJ1-4, with TRBD1 matching over 8 bases. The germline V gene encodes CDR1 SGHKS and CDR2 YYEKEE (reference sequence). With 5 bases clipped from V and 3 bases from J, the junction kept 6 bases outside the gene matches. The length of the CDR3 is 15 residues. This CDR3 reads CASSTGQGSNEKLFF. CDR3 nucleotide sequence: TGTGCCAGCAGTACCGGACAGGGCTCTAATGAAAAACTGTTTTTT.

V gene TRBV10-3 combines with J gene TRBJ2-3; D unclear. This CDR3 is built from 14 residues. The germline V gene encodes CDR1 ENHRY and CDR2 SYGVKD. V shed 4 bases and J shed 8 bases, with 16 bases lying between them. CDR3 loop: CAISGDSAAGTQYF. The CDR3 nucleotides are TGTGCCATCAGTGGCGACTCGGCTGCTGGTACGCAGTATTTT.

The CDR3 loop reads CASSSTDRGRTQPQHF. CDR3 nucleotides: TGTGCCAGCAGCTCGACGGACAGGGGGCGAACTCAGCCCCAGCATTTT. This chain connects TRBV7-9 to TRBJ1-5; 11 nucleotides line up with TRBD1. Germline V gene lookup returns CDR1 SEHNR and CDR2 FQNEAQ (reference sequence). The ends lost 4 bases at V and 6 bases at J; junction bases unmatched: 8. This CDR3 comprises 16 residues. Based on the CDR3 plus reference TRBV7-9 and TRBJ1-5, the full variable domain is DTGVSQNPRHKITKRGQNVTFRCDPISEHNRLYWYRQTLGQGPEFLTYFQNEAQLEKSRLLSDRFSAERPKGSFSTLEIQRTEQGDSAMYLCASSSTDRGRTQPQHFGDGTRLSIL.